The rows below give T cell receptor beta chains drawn from one sample of a study of T cells in localized non-small cell lung cancer. The protocol was immunoSEQ multiplex PCR, while the TCRdb copy is restricted to in-frame clones and leaves out a portion. The table shows roughly 5,800 clones, with under 25% occurring only once. The source material was lung tumor tissue, sampled before any cancer treatment. These receptors all stem from a female donor of 60 years or more with stage I lung adenocarcinoma. CDR3s include the opening cysteine and the closing phenylalanine or tryptophan. The D gene is left open where the match is weak. Where a row states a size, it is once, few, many or the class of an expanded clone; other rows omit it.

>TRBJ2-1|TRBV10-2|NA|TRBD2
CASSGPGGQNEQFF
TGCGCCAGCAGTGGTCCGGGAGGGCAAAATGAGCAGTTCTTC
>TRBJ2-2|TRBV11-3|few|TRBD2
CASSASGLAGTGELFF
TGTGCCAGCAGCGCCTCGGGACTAGCGGGCACCGGGGAGCTGTTTTTT
>TRBJ1-5|TRBV19|NA|NA
CASSVQALEPQHF
TGTGCCAGTAGTGTCCAGGCCCTCGAGCCCCAGCATTTT
>TRBJ2-3|TRBV11-3|NA|NA
CASDPGRPGDTQYF
TGTGCCAGCGACCCGGGACGCCCGGGGGATACGCAGTATTTT
>TRBJ1-5|TRBV9|NA|NA
CASSEESGHQPQHF
TGTGCCAGCAGTGAAGAGTCCGGGCATCAGCCCCAGCATTTT
>TRBJ2-3|TRBV29-1|few|NA
CSDPKLTPRGDTQYF
TGCAGCGATCCAAAGCTTACCCCTCGCGGAGATACGCAGTATTTT
>TRBJ2-3|TRBV11-3|NA|TRBD2
CASSQKTSGADTQYF
TGTGCCAGCAGCCAAAAGACTAGCGGAGCAGATACGCAGTATTTT
>TRBJ1-4|TRBV5-1|NA|NA
CASSLAGGRPNEKLFF
TGCGCCAGCAGCTTGGCGGGAGGGCGACCTAATGAAAAACTGTTTTTT
>TRBJ1-3|TRBV18|NA|NA
CASSPTGPPSGNTIYF
TGTGCCAGCTCACCTACAGGCCCCCCGTCTGGAAACACCATATATTTT
>TRBJ1-2|TRBV15|NA|NA
CATSRRTTGDGYTF
TGTGCCACCAGCAGACGAACGACGGGGGATGGCTACACCTTC
>TRBJ1-5|TRBV30|medium-sized|TRBD1
CAWNLYGTDSNQPQHF
TGTGCCTGGAATTTATACGGGACAGATAGCAATCAGCCCCAGCATTTT
>TRBJ2-7|TRBV18|NA|NA
CASSPGGGNYEQYF
TGTGCCAGCTCACCGGGCGGGGGCAACTACGAGCAGTACTTC
>TRBJ1-2|TRBV28|few|TRBD1
CASSLPGQGYGYTF
TGTGCCAGCAGTTTGCCGGGACAGGGTTATGGCTACACCTTC
>TRBJ2-7|TRBV19|NA|NA
CASSRRHSYEQYF
TGTGCCAGTAGTAGAAGGCACTCCTACGAGCAGTACTTC
>TRBJ2-5|TRBV9|many|NA
CASSVGNTAIQETQYF
TGTGCCAGCAGCGTAGGTAATACGGCAATACAAGAGACCCAGTACTTC
>TRBJ1-1|TRBV4-1|few|NA
CASSQDRDTYENTEAFF
TGCGCCAGCAGCCAAGACCGGGACACCTACGAGAACACTGAAGCTTTCTTT
>TRBJ2-7|TRBV14|NA|NA
CASSQARVIGEQYF
TGTGCCAGCAGCCAGGCCAGGGTAATCGGCGAGCAGTACTTC
>TRBJ2-3|TRBV29-1|NA|NA
CSGTPTTDTQYF
TGCAGCGGGACACCGACCACAGATACGCAGTATTTT
>TRBJ1-3|TRBV7-8|NA|NA
CASSFSTGNTIYF
TGTGCCAGCAGCTTCTCAACTGGAAACACCATATATTTT
>TRBJ1-1|TRBV6-8|few|NA
CASSYSIGGSGTEAFF
TGTGCCAGCAGTTACTCGATCGGGGGCAGTGGCACTGAAGCTTTCTTT
>TRBJ2-5|TRBV18|NA|TRBD1
CASSAGTGVGETQYF
TGTGCCAGCTCAGCCGGGACAGGGGTTGGAGAGACCCAGTACTTC
>TRBJ2-3|TRBV11-3|NA|NA
CASSGIQGLDTQYF
TGTGCCAGCAGCGGGATTCAGGGTTTGGATACGCAGTATTTT
>TRBJ1-1|TRBV7-2|many|NA
CASSSQGDTEAFF
TGTGCCAGCAGCTCCCAGGGAGATACTGAAGCTTTCTTT
>TRBJ1-2|TRBV18|NA|NA
CASSVDHTNYGYTF
TGTGCCAGCTCCGTGGACCATACTAACTATGGCTACACCTTC
>TRBJ1-1|TRBV14|NA|TRBD1
CASSGGQGGNPEAFF
TGTGCCAGCAGCGGAGGACAGGGTGGTAATCCTGAAGCTTTCTTT
>TRBJ2-6|TRBV15|NA|NA
CATTEGGEGVAGANVLTF
TGTGCGACCACCGAGGGAGGAGAGGGGGTAGCTGGGGCCAACGTCCTGACTTTC
>TRBJ2-7|TRBV23-1|few|NA
CASSPGRTYEQYF
TGCGCCAGCAGCCCTGGACGGACCTACGAGCAGTACTTC
>TRBJ2-7|TRBV12-5|NA|NA
CASGLSQGSYEQYF
TGTGCTAGTGGCCTATCACAGGGTTCCTACGAGCAGTACTTC
>TRBJ2-2|TRBV6-8|few|TRBD2
CASSVTSGSTGELFF
TGTGCCAGCAGTGTAACTAGCGGGAGCACCGGGGAGCTGTTTTTT
>TRBJ1-2|TRBV18|NA|TRBD1
CASSPQGGEGYGYTF
TGTGCCAGCTCCCCCCAGGGGGGCGAAGGGTATGGCTACACCTTC
>TRBJ1-4|TRBV5-1|NA|NA
CASSFEGRLNEKLFF
TGCGCCAGCAGCTTTGAGGGACGGCTGAATGAAAAACTGTTTTTT
>TRBJ2-5|TRBV28|NA|NA
CASSSWGALRKSTQETQYF
TGTGCCAGCAGTTCATGGGGGGCCCTCCGGAAGAGCACCCAAGAGACCCAGTACTTC
>TRBJ2-1|TRBV6-8|NA|NA
CASSDLDLGNEQFF
TGTGCCAGCAGTGACTTGGATCTGGGAAATGAGCAGTTCTTC
>TRBJ1-2|TRBV11-3|many|TRBD1
CASSSWRTGAHPNYGYTF
TGTGCCAGCAGCTCATGGAGGACAGGAGCCCACCCTAACTATGGCTACACCTTC
>TRBJ1-5|TRBV6-8|NA|NA
CAISGDRFNQPQHF
TGTGCCATCAGTGGAGACAGGTTCAATCAGCCCCAGCATTTT
>TRBJ1-1|TRBV19|once|NA
CASSMLQGGTNTEAFF
TGTGCCAGTAGTATGCTTCAGGGTGGGACGAACACTGAAGCTTTCTTT
>TRBJ2-6|TRBV29-1|NA|NA
CSVEGGSRANVLTF
TGCAGCGTTGAAGGGGGGAGCCGGGCCAACGTCCTGACTTTC
>TRBJ2-6|TRBV5-1|NA|NA
CASSPLTANSGANVLTF
TGCGCCAGCAGCCCCTTGACGGCCAACTCTGGGGCCAACGTCCTGACTTTC
>TRBJ2-5|TRBV6-8|NA|NA
CASSRMGAAKTQYF
TGTGCCAGCAGCCGCATGGGAGCTGCCAAGACCCAGTACTTC
>TRBJ2-5|TRBV28|NA|TRBD2
CASSLGLAGGKETQYF
TGTGCCAGCAGTTTGGGGCTAGCGGGAGGTAAAGAGACCCAGTACTTC
>TRBJ2-7|TRBV5-1|NA|TRBD1
CASRSWGQGFSEQYF
TGCGCCAGCAGATCATGGGGACAGGGTTTTTCCGAGCAGTACTTC
>TRBJ2-3|TRBV6-8|few|TRBD2
CASSYRSGRDADTQYF
TGTGCCAGCAGTTACCGTAGCGGGAGAGATGCAGATACGCAGTATTTT
>TRBJ1-1|TRBV30|few|NA
CAWNPKELRMNTEAFF
TGTGCCTGGAACCCGAAGGAGCTGCGAATGAACACTGAAGCTTTCTTT
>TRBJ2-3|TRBV6-8|many|NA
CASSSRLGGDTQYF
TGTGCCAGCAGTTCCCGACTAGGAGGAGATACGCAGTATTTT
>TRBJ2-1|TRBV9|few|NA
CASSAFWGNEQFF
TGTGCCAGCAGCGCCTTTTGGGGGAATGAGCAGTTCTTC
>TRBJ1-5|TRBV6-8|few|TRBD1
CASSASGGNQPQHF
TGTGCCAGCAGTGCGTCAGGGGGAAATCAGCCCCAGCATTTT
>TRBJ2-3|TRBV11-3|medium-sized|TRBD2
CASSSSGRGYTQYF
TGTGCCAGCAGCTCTAGCGGAAGAGGTTATACGCAGTATTTT
>TRBJ2-7|TRBV28|NA|NA
CASSLLSGIHEQYF
TGTGCCAGCAGTTTACTTTCAGGGATCCACGAGCAGTACTTC
>TRBJ2-3|TRBV6-9|NA|NA
CASSYVIGSADTQYF
TGTGCCAGCAGTTACGTGATTGGGTCTGCAGATACGCAGTATTTT
>TRBJ1-1|TRBV9|NA|TRBD1
CASSVRGQLNTEAFF
TGTGCCAGCAGCGTACGGGGACAGCTCAACACTGAAGCTTTCTTT
>TRBJ2-5|TRBV11-3|NA|NA
CASSLDLGSQETQYF
TGTGCCAGCAGCTTAGATCTGGGCAGCCAAGAGACCCAGTACTTC
>TRBJ2-5|TRBV7-5|NA|NA
CASSPMQGRETQYF
TGTGCCAGCAGCCCAATGCAGGGCCGCGAGACCCAGTACTTC
>TRBJ2-5|TRBV29-1|NA|TRBD1
CSVRGQGGETQYF
TGCAGCGTCCGGGGACAGGGTGGAGAGACCCAGTACTTC
>TRBJ2-7|TRBV5-1|NA|TRBD2
CASSSASGSYEQYF
TGCGCCAGCAGCTCCGCTAGCGGGAGCTACGAGCAGTACTTC
>TRBJ2-1|TRBV11-3|medium-sized|NA
CASSRGTDYNEQFF
TGTGCCAGCAGCCGCGGGACGGATTACAATGAGCAGTTCTTC
>TRBJ1-2|TRBV11-3|few|TRBD1
CASSLWTGGPGYTF
TGTGCCAGCAGCTTATGGACAGGGGGTCCTGGCTACACCTTC
>TRBJ2-7|TRBV11-3|NA|TRBD2
CASRMLGSGSVEQYF
TGTGCCAGCAGAATGTTGGGGAGCGGGAGTGTCGAGCAGTACTTC
>TRBJ2-2|TRBV6-8|few|TRBD2
CAIALAGDGGELFF
TGTGCCATCGCTCTAGCGGGAGACGGCGGGGAGCTGTTTTTT
>TRBJ1-2|TRBV6-8|NA|NA
CASSYSLTAYGYTF
TGTGCCAGCAGTTACTCGCTGACGGCCTATGGCTACACCTTC
>TRBJ2-3|TRBV19|NA|TRBD2
CASSPGKAGGTDTQYF
TGTGCCAGTAGCCCCGGGAAGGCGGGAGGGACAGATACGCAGTATTTT